This TCR beta chain came from a study of blood T cell repertoires in COVID-19. Here immunoSEQ multiplex PCR was the method, and the copy in TCRdb shows in-frame clones only, minus some. The sample lists 200,000 to 250,000 clones; 85% were seen once. The sequence was collected from a middle-aged man who had recovered from COVID-19. The sample was PBMCs or T cells enriched from blood (not recorded which).

The CDR3: CASSPPTSGREEQYF. CDR3 in DNA: TGTGCCAGCAGCCCCCCGACTAGCGGGAGAGAGGAGCAGTACTTC. The chain combines TRBV11-3 with TRBJ2-7; 12 bases line up with TRBD2. After removal of 5 bases from V and 7 bases from J, the junction contained 9 bases not matched to a gene. The CDR3 sequence is 15 residues long. The V gene's germline CDR1 is SGHNT and CDR2 YENEEA.